This record covers a single T cell receptor (beta chain). Its antigen is not identified. The sample originates from a study of beta chain features in type 1 diabetes. Overall study findings and caveats: Patients and controls would be equally affected if PCR favored shorter templates. Among patients with Type 1 diabetes, TCRB CDR3s were moderately but significantly shorter in every one of the four CD4+ subsets.

Expressed TCRB transcripts got sequenced, as all isolated RNA was reverse transcribed. TCRdb keeps only in-frame clones here, not all; method: immunoSEQ multiplex PCR. The sample contains some 360,000 clones, around 10% of which appear only once. The CDR3 is 15 amino acids. Germline CDR1 SGHNT, CDR2 YYREEE (reference sequence). V was cut by 4 bases and J by 0 bases, with 13 bases left in between. This sequence joins TRBV5-4 and TRBJ1-1, with a tentative D call TRBD1 (6 bases). The TCR comes from a man aged 30 to 39 with type 1 diabetes. The sequencing sample was made of central memory CD4+ T cells from blood. The CDR3 DNA is TGTGCCAGCAGCACCGGACAGCTCATGAACACTGAAGCTTTCTTT. The encoded protein is CASSTGQLMNTEAFF.